This TCR beta chain originates from a study of blood T cell repertoires in COVID-19. Across the study: Sample material is recorded as cDNA or gDNA derived from T cells, B-cell-depleted T cells, or PBMCs.

How the authors handled the data: Amplification of reference gene primers was used by the study to estimate nucleated cell counts. This table comes from immunoSEQ multiplex PCR, and its TCRdb copy is limited to in-frame clones, with some not included. The V and J calls and clone size come from that table; D and trimming were worked out from the DNA. The table includes more than 25,000 clones, roughly nine tenths detected once. This receptor was taken from a man between 65 and 85 years old with active or convalescent COVID-19. Sequenced sample: peripheral blood.

CDR3 sequence reads: CATSDNARLSGQETQYF. The DNA of the CDR3 is TGTGCCACCAGTGACAACGCGAGACTCTCCGGGCAAGAGACCCAGTACTTC. V is TRBV24-1 and J is TRBJ2-5, with D uncertain. The V end was cut by 4 bases, the J end by 2 bases, with 19 bases between. The CDR3 totals 17 residues. Germline V lookup: CDR1 KGHDR, CDR2 SFDVKD.